The 28 T cell receptor beta chains presented below share a single source sample, sequenced in a study of T cell responses to AZD1222 COVID-19 vaccine. Libraries were prepared by immunoSEQ multiplex PCR; TCRdb keeps only in-frame clonotypes and omits some of them. Seen here are over 100,000 clones, approximately 84% observed once, and the top ten hold about 20%. Source: peripheral blood, taken on day 0 of AZD1222 vaccination. All receptors derive from an adult in good health.

The chain links TRBV28 to TRBJ1-2; D may be TRBD1 (5 bases). V gave up 1 base and J gave up 4 bases, with 10 bases separating them. The length of the CDR3 is 14 residues. CDR1 and CDR2 from the germline V gene are MDHEN and SYDVKM. CDR3 amino acids: CASSLLRGGYGYTF. The CDR3 nucleotides read TGTGCCAGCAGTTTATTACGGGGGGGCTATGGCTACACCTTC.

In this sample, this clone turned up once. The CDR3 coding sequence is TGTGCCAGCAGCTTATGGGACGGTAATTCACCCCTCCACTTT. This sequence encodes CASSLWDGNSPLHF. The chain carries TRBV7-9 and TRBJ1-6; D perhaps matches TRBD1 (5 bases). Germline values: CDR1 SEHNR, CDR2 FQNEAQ (reference sequence). CDR3 length equals 14 residues. V shed 2 bases and J shed 6 bases, with 8 bases lying between them.

The gene calls are TRBV28 and TRBJ1-5; D may be TRBD1 (5 bases). The CDR3 has 17 residues. V lost 4 bases and J 1 base, leaving 17 bases between the germline ends. Germline CDR1 MDHEN, CDR2 SYDVKM. CDR3 in amino acids: CASSSPLPGGSNQPQHF. DNA of the CDR3: TGTGCCAGCAGTTCACCTCTTCCCGGGGGGAGCAATCAGCCCCAGCATTTT.

V gene TRBV28 combines with J gene TRBJ1-6; D ambiguous. V was trimmed by 5 bases and J by 7 bases, leaving 15 bases between them. The CDR3 is 15 residues long. Germline loops: CDR1 MDHEN, CDR2 SYDVKM. As DNA, the CDR3 is TGTGCCAGCAGTCCCCTTACAGCTATCAATTCACCCCTCCACTTT. Its protein product is CASSPLTAINSPLHF. The complete variable domain, with remaining parts taken from reference TRBV28 and TRBJ1-6, reads DVKVTQSSRYLVKRTGEKVFLECVQDMDHENMFWYRQDPGLGLRLIYFSYDVKMKEKGDIPEGYSVSREKKERFSLILESASTNQTSMYLCASSPLTAINSPLHFGNGTRLTVT.

V and J are TRBV6-1 and TRBJ2-7; D is uncertain. With 3 bases removed from V and 5 bases from J, the gap between germline ends came to 8 bases. This CDR3 has 12 residues. The germline gives CDR1 MNHNS, CDR2 SASEGT. CDR3 nucleotide sequence: TGTGCCAGCAGTGATAAGGCGCACGAGCAGTACTTC. It codes for CASSDKAHEQYF.

The CDR3 DNA is TGTGCCAGTAGTATTGGGGTAAGGGGCTACGAGCAGTACTTC. Translating gives CASSIGVRGYEQYF. The V and J genes are TRBV19 and TRBJ2-7; D is possibly TRBD1 (5 bases). Germline-derived CDR1 and CDR2 are LNHDA and SQIVND (reference sequence). The CDR3 length is 14 residues. Trimming took off 3 bases at V and 3 bases at J, with 12 bases between the two ends.

V gene TRBV7-2 combines with J gene TRBJ1-5; weak D call: TRBD1 (6 bases). V lost 2 bases and J lost 4, with 15 bases in between. This CDR3 contains 16 residues. The germline V gene encodes CDR1 SGHTA and CDR2 FQGNSA. In DNA form, the CDR3 reads TGTGCCAGCAGCTTAACGCCCCCAGGGGCAAATCAGCCCCAGCATTTT. Translated: CASSLTPPGANQPQHF.

This chain joins TRBV27 and TRBJ2-5, with D tentatively TRBD1 or TRBD2 (6 bases each). CDR1 and CDR2 (germline): MNHEY, SMNVEV (reference sequence). CDR3 length: 15 amino acids. V was cut by 3 bases and J by 6 bases, with 17 bases left in between. CDR3 residues: CASSFTGAGVKTQYF. The CDR3 DNA reads as TGTGCCAGCAGTTTTACGGGGGCCGGGGTAAAGACCCAGTACTTC.

In its sample, this clone ranks as medium-sized. The chain is built from TRBV19 and TRBJ1-1; D remains ambiguous. Germline V gene data show CDR1 as LNHDA and CDR2 as SQIVND (reference sequence). This CDR3 region has 13 residues. V was pared by 4 bases and J by 5 bases, with 11 bases between. The chain's CDR3 is CASSTFLETEAFF. The CDR3 DNA sequence: TGTGCCAGTAGTACCTTCCTGGAGACTGAAGCTTTCTTT. Full variable domain (outside the CDR3, taken from reference TRBV19 and TRBJ1-1): DGGITQSPKYLFRKEGQNVTLSCEQNLNHDAMYWYRQDPGQGLRLIYYSQIVNDFQKGDIAEGYSVSREKKESFPLTVTSAQKNPTAFYLCASSTFLETEAFFGQGTRLTVV.

This clone has more than one count but fewer than ten. The gene calls are TRBV28 and TRBJ1-1; a weak D match, TRBD1 (5 bases). This CDR3 has 12 amino acids. V gave up 5 bases and J gave up 11 bases, with 15 bases separating them. CDR1 is MDHEN and CDR2 is SYDVKM in the germline V gene. CDR3 loop: CASSHDRLRAFF. Written as DNA, the CDR3 is TGTGCCAGCAGTCACGACAGACTAAGGGCTTTCTTT.

The chain uses TRBV3-1 (or the pseudogene TRBV3-2) and TRBJ1-4, with 7 nucleotides matching TRBD1. This CDR3 region has 15 residues. V lost 2 bases and J lost 7; bases outside the gene matches: 7. The V gene's germline CDR1 is LGHDT and CDR2 YNNKEL (reference sequence). The CDR3 DNA reads TGTGCCAGCAGCCAAAGACAGGGACATAGTGAAAAACTGTTTTTT. Protein product: CASSQRQGHSEKLFF.

This clone appeared a few times. The gene calls are TRBV28 and TRBJ2-7, with D tentatively TRBD1 (6 bases). CDR1 is MDHEN and CDR2 is SYDVKM in the germline V gene. The V and J ends lost 4 bases and 1 base respectively, with 14 bases between them. The CDR3 is 15 amino acids. The CDR3 loop reads CASSSQGTNSYEQYF. The CDR3 bases are TGTGCCAGCAGTTCCCAGGGGACAAATTCCTACGAGCAGTACTTC.

A single count supports this clone. The chain recombines TRBV19 with TRBJ1-5, with TRBD1 matching 10 bases. The CDR3 length is 16 residues. Germline CDR1 and CDR2: LNHDA and SQIVND (reference sequence). V shed 5 bases and J 4 bases; nucleotides not matched to a gene: 8. The CDR3 sequence: CASSVNAGQGNQPQHF. In DNA form, the CDR3 reads TGTGCCAGTAGTGTGAATGCGGGACAGGGGAATCAGCCCCAGCATTTT.

Only one count was recorded for this clone. The chain has TRBV10-2 and TRBJ1-6, with TRBD1 identical over 10 bases. Unmatched junction bases numbered 11, after V lost 8 bases and J lost 7 bases. CDR3 length: 16 residues. The germline V gene has CDR1 WSHSY and CDR2 SAAADI. The chain's CDR3 is CASSLVGTGDNSPLHF. CDR3 nucleotides: TGCGCCAGCTCCCTGGTAGGGACAGGGGACAATTCACCCCTCCACTTT.

The chain couples TRBV28 to TRBJ1-3; no reliable D call. Germline V gene lookup returns CDR1 MDHEN and CDR2 SYDVKM. V dropped 3 bases and J dropped 0 bases, with 12 bases sitting between them. This CDR3 contains 16 residues. In DNA form, the CDR3 reads TGTGCCAGCAGTTTTCGGGGTCTCCTCTCTGGAAACACCATATATTTT. It codes for CASSFRGLLSGNTIYF.

The chain carries TRBV18 and TRBJ1-2; D not resolved. Germline loops: CDR1 KGHSH, CDR2 LQKENI. The CDR3 spans 15 residues. V lost 6 bases to trimming and J lost 4 bases, with 18 bases between them. CDR3 sequence reads: CASSENRYQIYGYTF. The CDR3 DNA sequence: TGTGCCAGCTCGGAGAACAGATATCAAATCTATGGCTACACCTTC.

V and J are TRBV20-1 and TRBJ1-5; no reliable D call. CDR1 is DFQATT, CDR2 SNEGSKA, per germline (reference sequence). This CDR3 comprises 16 residues. Trimming removed 3 bases from V and 0 bases from J, with 15 bases in between. CDR3 coding DNA: TGCAGTGCTAGTACGAAGGGTCAAGCTAGCAATCAGCCCCAGCATTTT. Residues: CSASTKGQASNQPQHF.

V and J are TRBV5-4 and TRBJ2-2, with D unclear. CDR3 length equals 13 residues. Germline CDR1 SGHNT, CDR2 YYREEE (reference sequence). V lost 7 bases, J lost 1 base, and 8 bases lay in between. This chain's CDR3 is CASSFLNTGELFF. In nucleotides, the CDR3 is TGTGCCAGCTCTTTCCTGAACACCGGGGAGCTGTTTTTT.

The chain carries TRBV11-2 and TRBJ1-3, with TRBD1 as a possible D gene (6 bases). CDR3 length equals 15 residues. Germline CDR1 reads SGHAT; CDR2 reads FQNNGV. The germline V and J ends were trimmed by 3 bases and 4 bases, with 13 bases remaining between them. The CDR3: CASSLRTVKGNTIYF. DNA of the CDR3: TGTGCCAGCAGCTTGCGGACAGTTAAAGGAAACACCATATATTTT.

DNA for the CDR3: TGTGCCAGCAGCTCTCAGACAGGGGTCTACGAGCAGTACTTC. Translation gives CASSSQTGVYEQYF. V usage is TRBV7-9 and J usage is TRBJ2-7; TRBD1 matches at 8 bases. The junction had 5 bases not matched to a gene; V was cut back by 4 bases and J by 3 bases. This CDR3 spans 14 amino acids. The germline V gene has CDR1 SEHNR and CDR2 FQNEAQ (reference sequence). Supplemented by reference TRBV7-9 and TRBJ2-7, the full variable domain reads DTGVSQNPRHKITKRGQNVTFRCDPISEHNRLYWYRQTLGQGPEFLTYFQNEAQLEKSRLLSDRFSAERPKGSFSTLEIQRTEQGDSAMYLCASSSQTGVYEQYFGPGTRLTVT.

The genes are TRBV6-5 and TRBJ2-1; D ambiguous. Trimming shortened V by 5 bases and J by 4 bases, and 15 bases separated the two germline ends. There are 15 residues in the CDR3. Germline V gene lookup returns CDR1 MNHEY and CDR2 SVGAGI. The DNA for the CDR3 is TGTGCCAGCAGTCTAACCAGGTTCTCATACAATGAGCAGTTCTTC. Protein sequence: CASSLTRFSYNEQFF.

J is TRBJ1-3 and V is TRBV9; D unresolved. Trimming removed 0 bases at V and 3 bases at J, with 7 bases between. The CDR3 contains 14 residues. Germline-derived CDR1 and CDR2 are SGDLS and YYNGEE. The CDR3 here is CASSVGAFGNTIYF. CDR3 bases: TGTGCCAGCAGCGTAGGTGCTTTTGGAAACACCATATATTTT.

This chain joins TRBV7-9 and TRBJ2-5; tentatively, D is TRBD1 (6 bases). The CDR3 is 16 amino acids. The germline V gene encodes CDR1 SEHNR and CDR2 FQNEAQ (reference sequence). V gave up 0 bases and J gave up 2 bases, with 13 bases separating them. The CDR3: CASSLATGRGQETQYF. The CDR3 DNA is TGTGCCAGCAGCTTAGCGACAGGAAGGGGTCAAGAGACCCAGTACTTC.

The chain uses TRBV3-1 (or the pseudogene TRBV3-2) and TRBJ1-1, with a weak D call TRBD1 (6 bases). Germline-derived CDR1 and CDR2 are LGHDT and YNNKEL (reference sequence). V dropped 3 bases and J dropped 10 bases, with 15 bases sitting between them. CDR3 length: 13 residues. CDR3 residues: CASSQGSQGGAFF. In DNA form, the CDR3 reads TGTGCCAGCAGCCAGGGCTCCCAAGGGGGAGCTTTCTTT.

This sequence joins TRBV27 and TRBJ2-5; TRBD2 matches at 10 bases. Trimming cost V 1 base and J 4 bases; bases outside gene matches: 6. Germline lookup yields CDR1 MNHEY and CDR2 SMNVEV (reference sequence). The CDR3 consists of 16 residues. CDR3 residues: CASSLWASGGSETQYF. The CDR3, as DNA: TGTGCCAGCAGTTTATGGGCTAGCGGGGGTTCAGAGACCCAGTACTTC.

This chain connects TRBV12-3 or TRBV12-4 to TRBJ1-6; D unresolved. The CDR3 loop spans 11 amino acids. Between the trimmed V and J ends, which lost 6 bases and 5 bases, there was a span of 2 bases. The CDR3: CASRHNSPLHF. The CDR3 bases are TGTGCCAGCAGGCATAATTCACCCCTCCACTTT.

The rearrangement uses TRBV5-1 and TRBJ1-1; TRBD1 matches 9 bases. V shed 4 bases, J shed 5 bases, and the junction held 6 bases outside the gene matches. The germline gives CDR1 SGHRS, CDR2 YFSETQ. The CDR3 is 14 amino acids. The CDR3 DNA reads TGCGCCAGCAGCAGGGACAGGGCAGAGACTGAAGCTTTCTTT. As protein: CASSRDRAETEAFF.

The chain employs TRBV23-1 and TRBJ2-7, with 9 bases matching TRBD1. TRBV23-1 is noted as an ORF with a role that remains uncertain. The trim removed 0 bases at V and 6 bases at J, leaving 0 bases unmatched. CDR3 length: 13 amino acids. In DNA form, the CDR3 reads TGCGCCAGCAGTCAATCGACAGGGGGCGAGCAGTACTTC. Its protein is CASSQSTGGEQYF.